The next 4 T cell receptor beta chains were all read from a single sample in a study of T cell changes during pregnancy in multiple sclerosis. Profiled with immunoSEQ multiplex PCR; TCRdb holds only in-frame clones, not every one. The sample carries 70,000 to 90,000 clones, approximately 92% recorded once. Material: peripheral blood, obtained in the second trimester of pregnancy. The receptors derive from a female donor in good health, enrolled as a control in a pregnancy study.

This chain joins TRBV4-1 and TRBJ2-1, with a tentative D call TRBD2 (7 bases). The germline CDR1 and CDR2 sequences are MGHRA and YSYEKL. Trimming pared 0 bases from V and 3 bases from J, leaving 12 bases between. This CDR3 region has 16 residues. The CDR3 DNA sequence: TGCGCCAGCAGCCAAGATTGGCGGGGGCACTACAATGAGCAGTTCTTC. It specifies CASSQDWRGHYNEQFF.

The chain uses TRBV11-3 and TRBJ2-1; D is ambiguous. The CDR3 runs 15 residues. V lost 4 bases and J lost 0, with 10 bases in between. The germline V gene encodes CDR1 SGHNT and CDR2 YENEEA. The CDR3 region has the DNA TGTGCCAGCAGCTCGACAAGAAGCTCCTACAATGAGCAGTTCTTC. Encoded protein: CASSSTRSSYNEQFF. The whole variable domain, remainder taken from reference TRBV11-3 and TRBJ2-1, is EAGVVQSPRYKIIEKKQPVAFWCNPISGHNTLYWYLQNLGQGPELLIRYENEEAVDDSQLPKDRFSAERLKGVDSTLKIQPAELGDSAVYLCASSSTRSSYNEQFFGPGTRLTVL.

The CDR3 is CASSPPTVDEQYF. In DNA form, the CDR3 reads TGTGCCAGCTCACCACCCACGGTAGACGAGCAGTACTTC. The rearrangement links TRBV18 to TRBJ2-7, with D unresolved. V gave up 0 bases and J gave up 5 bases, with 8 bases separating them. The V gene's germline CDR1 is KGHSH and CDR2 LQKENI. The CDR3 has 13 residues.

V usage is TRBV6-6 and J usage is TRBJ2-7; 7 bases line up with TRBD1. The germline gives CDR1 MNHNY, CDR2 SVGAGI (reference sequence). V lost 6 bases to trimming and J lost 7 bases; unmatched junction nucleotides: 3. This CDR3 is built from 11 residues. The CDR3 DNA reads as TGTGCCAGCAGCTCGACAGGGGAGCAGTACTTC. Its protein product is CASSSTGEQYF.